A selection of T cell receptor beta chains follows, all from one sample in a study of cytomegalovirus exposure and HLA in healthy donors. The protocol was immunoSEQ multiplex PCR, while the TCRdb copy is restricted to in-frame clones and leaves out a portion. The profile covers roughly 200,000 clones, with more than 65% appearing a single time and approximately 0.63% taken by the ten largest. Sequenced: PBMCs. The receptor source for this set is a man between 18 and 29 years old in good health and CMV-seronegative. The CDR3 runs from the conserved cysteine through the conserved F or W. D genes are given only for firm matches. Size tells how often a clone was seen (once, few, many) or the class of an expanded clone, and some rows leave it out.

>TRBJ2-7|-|TRBV11-2|TRBD1
CASSRLGQGMYEQYF
TGTGCCAGCAGCCGACTAGGACAGGGGATGTACGAGCAGTACTTC
>TRBJ2-7|-|TRBV7-9|TRBD2
CSSSSGRAYEQYF
TGTTCCAGCAGCTCAGGGAGGGCCTACGAGCAGTACTTC
>TRBJ1-1|-|TRBV10-3|-
CAISTVNTEAFF
TGTGCCATCAGTACAGTGAACACTGAAGCTTTCTTT
>TRBJ2-3|-|TRBV27|-
CASSLMQTSTDTQYF
TGTGCCAGCAGTTTGATGCAAACTAGCACAGATACGCAGTATTTT
>TRBJ2-2|-|TRBV18|TRBD2
CASSPTGASGSSGELFF
TGTGCCAGCTCACCGACGGGGGCCAGCGGGAGTTCCGGGGAGCTGTTTTTT
>TRBJ2-5|once|TRBV7-2|TRBD2
CASSLFLGGSLETQYF
TGTGCCAGCAGCTTATTTCTGGGCGGGAGTCTCGAGACCCAGTACTTC
>TRBJ2-1|-|TRBV5-4|TRBD2
CASSFPGTRSSEQFF
TGTGCCAGCAGCTTCCCCGGGACTAGATCGAGTGAGCAGTTCTTC
>TRBJ1-2|-|TRBV7-2|-
CASSAIVLAYGYTF
TGTGCCAGCAGCGCGATTGTCCTCGCCTATGGCTACACCTTC
>TRBJ2-5|-|TRBV6-5|-
CASSSPTGETQYF
TGTGCCAGCAGTTCCCCGACTGGAGAGACCCAGTACTTC
>TRBJ2-1|-|TRBV14|-
CASSQGTARNEQFF
TGTGCCAGCAGCCAAGGGACAGCGCGGAATGAGCAGTTCTTC
>TRBJ2-7|-|TRBV4-1|TRBD1
CASSQDRGTGLKKDEQYF
TGCGCCAGCAGCCAAGATCGGGGGACAGGGTTAAAAAAGGACGAGCAGTACTTC
>TRBJ1-3|-|TRBV10-3|TRBD1
CAISELGQGATGNTIYF
TGTGCCATCAGTGAGTTGGGACAGGGGGCAACTGGAAACACCATATATTTT
>TRBJ2-1|few|TRBV19|TRBD2
CASSPGGPDNEQFF
TGTGCCAGTAGTCCGGGAGGGCCTGACAATGAGCAGTTCTTC
>TRBJ2-7|-|TRBV6-4|-
CASSDSADAYEQYF
TGTGCCAGCAGTGACTCGGCTGATGCCTACGAGCAGTACTTC
>TRBJ2-4|-|TRBV9|TRBD1
CASSVEGAPKNIQYF
TGTGCCAGCAGCGTAGAGGGGGCCCCCAAAAACATTCAGTACTTC
>TRBJ2-7|-|TRBV19|TRBD2
CASSMAGGPSYEQYF
TGTGCCAGTAGTATGGCGGGAGGGCCCTCCTACGAGCAGTACTTC
>TRBJ2-1|-|TRBV19|TRBD1
CASTSSTGTGANEQFF
TGTGCCAGTACCTCCTCAACCGGGACAGGGGCCAATGAGCAGTTCTTC
>TRBJ2-7|once|TRBV28|-
CASSTSGQYEQYF
TGTGCCAGCAGTACCAGCGGGCAATACGAGCAGTACTTC
>TRBJ2-1|-|TRBV7-3|TRBD2
CASSLSGRVNEQFF
TGTGCCAGCAGCTTAAGCGGGAGGGTCAATGAGCAGTTCTTC
>TRBJ2-5|-|TRBV7-7|-
CASSRVGTGETQYF
TGTGCTAGCAGCCGAGTCGGGACTGGGGAGACCCAGTACTTC
>TRBJ2-7|-|TRBV29-1|-
CSVEGLAVWEQYF
TGCAGCGTCGAGGGCCTCGCAGTGTGGGAGCAGTACTTC
>TRBJ1-5|-|TRBV28|TRBD1
CASSLQTGINQPQHF
TGTGCCAGCAGTTTACAGACAGGGATCAATCAGCCCCAGCATTTT
>TRBJ1-1|-|TRBV30|-
CAWANQVDTEAFF
TGTGCCTGGGCGAATCAGGTAGACACTGAAGCTTTCTTT
>TRBJ2-5|-|TRBV15|-
CATSQGGETQYF
TGTGCCACCAGCCAGGGGGGAGAGACCCAGTACTTC
>TRBJ2-5|-|TRBV7-2|TRBD2
CASSFLAGTQETQYF
TGTGCCAGCAGCTTTTTAGCGGGAACCCAAGAGACCCAGTACTTC
>TRBJ1-5|-|TRBV28|TRBD1
CASSFAGQGGGQPQHF
TGTGCCAGCAGTTTCGCGGGACAGGGGGGCGGTCAGCCCCAGCATTTT
>TRBJ2-1|few|TRBV30|-
CAWRADYNEQFF
TGTGCCTGGAGGGCGGATTACAATGAGCAGTTCTTC
>TRBJ2-3|-|TRBV14|TRBD2
CASSQVAGGTDTQYF
TGTGCCAGCAGCCAAGTAGCGGGAGGCACAGATACGCAGTATTTT
>TRBJ2-7|-|TRBV5-1|TRBD2
CASSGREGTIYEQYF
TGCGCCAGCAGCGGGAGGGAGGGCACCATTTACGAGCAGTACTTC
>TRBJ1-4|-|TRBV5-1|TRBD1
CASSSRGATNEKLFF
TGCGCCAGCAGCAGCAGGGGGGCAACTAATGAAAAACTGTTTTTT
>TRBJ2-7|-|TRBV4-1|-
CASSQDRGSYEQYF
TGCGCCAGCAGCCAAGATAGGGGTTCCTACGAGCAGTACTTC
>TRBJ1-2|once|TRBV4-1|TRBD1
CASSQPQGAGYTF
TGCGCCAGCAGCCAACCACAGGGGGCCGGCTACACCTTC
>TRBJ2-7|-|TRBV30|-
CAWRGMSSYEQYF
TGTGCCTGGCGGGGGATGAGCTCCTACGAGCAGTACTTC
>TRBJ2-2|-|TRBV4-2|-
CASSQDSPTGELFF
TGTGCCAGCAGCCAAGACTCCCCGACCGGGGAGCTGTTTTTT
>TRBJ1-3|-|TRBV5-1|-
CASSLEAQVGNTIYF
TGCGCCAGCAGCTTGGAGGCGCAGGTCGGAAACACCATATATTTT
>TRBJ2-7|-|TRBV10-1|TRBD2
CASSSGTSGSYEQYF
TGCGCCAGCAGCTCCGGGACTAGCGGGAGTTACGAGCAGTACTTC
>TRBJ2-7|-|TRBV19|-
CASRGDKSYEQYF
TGTGCCAGCAGAGGGGACAAATCCTACGAGCAGTACTTC
>TRBJ1-2|-|TRBV5-8|-
CASSLIDRVNYGYTF
TGTGCCAGCAGCTTGATAGACAGAGTAAACTATGGCTACACCTTC
>TRBJ2-5|-|TRBV27|TRBD2
CASSFGTSGSRETQYF
TGTGCCAGCAGTTTTGGCACTAGCGGGAGTCGGGAGACCCAGTACTTC
>TRBJ1-1|-|TRBV2|-
CASSPTLGAGNTEAFF
TGTGCCAGCAGCCCGACCCTGGGGGCAGGGAACACTGAAGCTTTCTTT
>TRBJ1-1|-|TRBV6-5|-
CASSYGGLSTEAFF
TGTGCCAGCAGTTACGGGGGCTTGAGCACTGAAGCTTTCTTT
>TRBJ2-1|-|TRBV28|-
CASSLLGYEQFF
TGTGCCAGCAGTTTACTCGGGTATGAGCAGTTCTTC
>TRBJ1-6|once|TRBV2|-
CASSGGSPNSPLHF
TGTGCCAGCAGTGGTGGGAGCCCCAATTCACCCCTCCACTTT
>TRBJ2-7|few|TRBV10-2|-
CASSRGYLEEQYF
TGCGCCAGCAGTAGAGGGTACCTAGAGGAGCAGTACTTC
>TRBJ1-2|-|TRBV2|TRBD1
CASSSGTGIYGYTF
TGTGCCAGCAGCTCCGGGACAGGGATCTATGGCTACACCTTC
>TRBJ2-1|few|TRBV9|TRBD2
CASSVVPTGGPNEQFF
TGTGCCAGCAGCGTAGTACCCACGGGAGGGCCAAATGAGCAGTTCTTC
>TRBJ1-2|-|TRBV2|-
CASSGRFGYTF
TGTGCCAGCAGTGGTCGTTTTGGCTACACCTTC
>TRBJ2-1|-|TRBV21-1|-
CATKDRGLRNEQFF
TGTGCCACCAAAGACAGGGGGCTTCGAAATGAGCAGTTCTTC
>TRBJ2-7|-|TRBV27|-
CASSLSFVYEQYF
TGTGCCAGCAGTTTATCGTTCGTCTACGAGCAGTACTTC
>TRBJ2-7|-|TRBV27|TRBD1
CASSSFGTASHEQYF
TGTGCCAGCAGTTCCTTCGGGACAGCGAGCCACGAGCAGTACTTC
>TRBJ2-1|-|TRBV5-1|TRBD2
CASSGGLAGVGYNEQFF
TGCGCCAGCAGCGGGGGACTAGCGGGAGTTGGCTACAATGAGCAGTTCTTC
>TRBJ2-1|-|TRBV28|TRBD1
CASSSWDRDQHEQFF
TGTGCCAGCAGTTCCTGGGACAGGGATCAGCATGAGCAGTTCTTC
>TRBJ1-1|-|TRBV7-9|TRBD1
CASTPGGEAEAFF
TGTGCCAGCACTCCAGGGGGCGAAGCTGAAGCTTTCTTT
>TRBJ1-1|-|TRBV5-4|-
CASSPRGGLGTEAFF
TGTGCCAGCAGCCCTCGTGGGGGCCTGGGCACTGAAGCTTTCTTT
>TRBJ2-7|-|TRBV13|-
CASSPASGYEQYF
TGTGCCAGCAGCCCTGCCAGCGGCTACGAGCAGTACTTC
>TRBJ2-7|few|TRBV28|TRBD2
CASTQIAGGRNEQYF
TGTGCCAGCACCCAAATAGCGGGAGGAAGAAACGAGCAGTACTTC
>TRBJ2-3|-|TRBV5-1|TRBD2
CASSTLAGGSDTQYF
TGCGCCAGCAGCACATTAGCGGGAGGCTCAGATACGCAGTATTTT
>TRBJ1-1|-|TRBV18|TRBD1
CASSQGTGGNTEAFF
TGTGCCAGCTCACAGGGGACAGGGGGGAACACTGAAGCTTTCTTT
>TRBJ1-1|-|TRBV7-8|-
CASSLRWRENTEAFF
TGTGCCAGCAGCTTAAGATGGCGGGAGAACACTGAAGCTTTCTTT